The 10 T cell receptor beta chains listed next were all sequenced from one sample in a study of Ad26.COV2.S vaccination and SARS-CoV-2 variants (dated by TCRdb to about 2021). The intended sense of this specimen's treatment or condition label: some 20 received Ad26.COV2.S at low or high dose, single or two shots; 5 received placebo; per-sample allocation not given. Repertoires of vaccine and placebo recipients were sequenced from samples collected on day 63 after the first injection. Libraries were made using the immunoSEQ multiplex PCR assay. TCRdb holds this immuneACCESS table with in-frame rearrangements only. Some clones are missing; in checked studies, unresolved V genes explain under half, and the rest has no known cause. The sample table lists roughly 680,000 clones, 80% to 90% of them with a count of one. Roughly 1.5% of the sample belongs to the ten largest clones. The sequences come from peripheral blood, collected in a trial of Ad26.COV2.S vaccine versus placebo. The receptor source for this set is a person aged 18-65 years who received the Ad26.COV2.S COVID-19 vaccine or a placebo.

Comment on this clone: This sample includes further DNA sequences coding for the same CDR3. This sequence joins TRBV18 and TRBJ2-2; the D is unclear. Between the trimmed V and J ends, which lost 1 base and 4 bases, there was a span of 4 bases. Germline CDR1 is KGHSH and CDR2 is LQKENI. The CDR3 is made up of 13 amino acids. In DNA form, the CDR3 reads TGTGCCAGCTCACCACTTTCCACCGGGGAGCTGTTTTTT. Its translation is CASSPLSTGELFF.

The chain couples TRBV7-2 to TRBJ2-3; D tentatively reads TRBD1 or TRBD2 (5 bases each). In germline, CDR1 is SGHTA, CDR2 FQGNSA. The CDR3 totals 15 residues. Trimming cost V 3 bases and J 0 bases, with 10 bases left between them. CDR3 DNA sequence: TGTGCCAGCAGCTTGCAGGGACCTAGCACAGATACGCAGTATTTT. Translation: CASSLQGPSTDTQYF.

Regarding this clone: Relative to the germline gene, one junction end is altered; a read error may explain this. This chain joins TRBV11-2 and TRBJ2-1; the D is unclear. The length of the CDR3 is 12 residues. Germline V CDR1 and CDR2: SGHAT, FQNNGV. This chain's CDR3 is CASSPERDEKFF. For the CDR3, the DNA is TGTGCCAGCAGCCCGGAAAGGGATGAGAAGTTCTTC.

The CDR3 DNA sequence: TGTGCCAGCAGCCCCAGGGGGGGTTACTCCTACAATGAGCAGTTCTTC. Amino acids: CASSPRGGYSYNEQFF. The chain joins TRBV7-2 to TRBJ2-1; D is tentatively TRBD1 or TRBD2 (7 bases each). The CDR3 covers 16 residues. Trimming cost V 5 bases and J 0 bases, with 14 bases left between them. Germline loops: CDR1 SGHTA, CDR2 FQGNSA.

The chain links TRBV4-2 to TRBJ2-1, with D unresolved. The CDR3 totals 15 residues. Looked up from germline, CDR1 is LGHNA and CDR2 is YNFKEQ. The ends were cut back, 3 bases at V and 4 bases at J, with 13 bases in the middle. CDR3 residues: CASSQAFDGYNEQFF. The CDR3 DNA reads TGTGCCAGCAGCCAGGCCTTTGACGGATACAATGAGCAGTTCTTC.

This CDR3 is CASSQDMASQETQYF. In nucleotides, the CDR3 is TGTGCCAGCAGCCAAGACATGGCCTCCCAAGAGACCCAGTACTTC. V and J are TRBV3-1 (or the pseudogene TRBV3-2) and TRBJ2-5; the D is unclear. The germline V and J ends were trimmed by 0 bases and 1 base, with 9 bases remaining between them. The CDR3 length is 15 residues. Germline CDR1 and CDR2: LGHDT and YNNKEL (reference sequence).

V usage is TRBV9 and J usage is TRBJ1-3; the match to TRBD1 covers 8 bases. This CDR3 is built from 16 residues. Losses at the gene ends were 0 bases for V and 3 bases for J; bases not matched to a gene: 5. The V gene's germline CDR1 is SGDLS and CDR2 YYNGEE. CDR3 sequence reads: CASSVVDRGYGNTIYF. For the CDR3, the DNA is TGTGCCAGCAGCGTAGTCGACAGGGGTTATGGAAACACCATATATTTT. Full variable domain (outside the CDR3, taken from reference TRBV9 and TRBJ1-3): DSGVTQTPKHLITATGQRVTLRCSPRSGDLSVYWYQQSLDQGLQFLIQYYNGEERAKGNILERFSAQQFPDLHSELNLSSLELGDSALYFCASSVVDRGYGNTIYFGEGSWLTVV.

The J gene is TRBJ1-6, the V gene TRBV5-1; 8 nucleotides agree with TRBD1. CDR1 is SGHRS and CDR2 is YFSETQ in the germline V gene. The CDR3 loop spans 15 amino acids. The ends lost 0 bases at V and 7 bases at J; junction bases unmatched: 3. The DNA for the CDR3 is TGCGCCAGCAGCTTGGAACAGGGGGTAAATTCACCCCTCCACTTT. The encoded protein is CASSLEQGVNSPLHF.

This chain joins TRBV5-1 and TRBJ2-1, with 11 bases aligning to TRBD2. The CDR3 has 15 amino acids. Unmatched junction bases numbered 5, after V lost 1 base and J lost 8 bases. CDR1 is SGHRS, CDR2 YFSETQ, per germline. This CDR3 is CASSLKTSGEDEQFF. The DNA of the CDR3 is TGCGCCAGCAGCTTGAAGACTAGCGGGGAGGATGAGCAGTTCTTC.

This rearrangement joins TRBV5-1 to TRBJ2-5; no clear D. The germline V and J ends were trimmed by 4 bases and 2 bases, with 12 bases remaining between them. Germline lookup yields CDR1 SGHRS and CDR2 YFSETQ. This CDR3 has 14 residues. The chain's CDR3 is CASSPPSSQETQYF. As DNA, the CDR3 is TGCGCCAGCAGCCCGCCGTCCTCTCAAGAGACCCAGTACTTC.